Presented here are 11 T cell receptor beta chains from one specimen sequenced in a study of long-term antiretroviral therapy in people with HIV. With survey level as its setting, the immunoSEQ assay was v3.0. Profiled with immunoSEQ multiplex PCR; TCRdb holds only in-frame clones, not every one. This repertoire shows about 7,400 clones, roughly 87% found once; its top ten account for about 15%. Sequenced here: unsorted PBMCs, sampled 0.1 years after starting antiretroviral therapy. These receptors were taken from a man aged 35-49 years with HIV.

Sample share makes this clone medium-sized. Other DNA sequences in this sample translate to the same CDR3. The V call is TRBV28, the J call TRBJ1-1; no reliable D call. The CDR3 covers 13 residues. Germline V gives CDR1 MDHEN, CDR2 SYDVKM. V was clipped by 6 bases and J by 1 base, with 9 bases between them. In DNA form, the CDR3 reads TGTGCCAGCAGCCGGACGGGGAACACTGAAGCTTTCTTT. It translates to CASSRTGNTEAFF. Drawing the rest from reference TRBV28 and TRBJ1-1, the complete variable domain is DVKVTQSSRYLVKRTGEKVFLECVQDMDHENMFWYRQDPGLGLRLIYFSYDVKMKEKGDIPEGYSVSREKKERFSLILESASTNQTSMYLCASSRTGNTEAFFGQGTRLTVV.

The V and J genes are TRBV4-2 and TRBJ1-2, with D possibly matching TRBD1 (5 bases). V was clipped by 4 bases and J by 3 bases, with 15 bases between them. CDR1 and CDR2 (germline): LGHNA, YNFKEQ. The CDR3 loop spans 15 amino acids. CDR3 DNA sequence: TGTGCCAGCAGCCGGTCGGAGGGGAACCACTATGGCTACACCTTC. Translating gives CASSRSEGNHYGYTF.

The J gene is TRBJ1-1, the V gene TRBV11-3, with TRBD1 matching over 7 bases. The J segment lost 4 bases and the V segment lost 4 bases, leaving 0 bases of the junction unmatched. The CDR3 loop spans 12 amino acids. Germline V lookup: CDR1 SGHNT, CDR2 YENEEA. CDR3: CASSSGGTEAFF. In nucleotides, the CDR3 is TGTGCCAGCAGCTCAGGGGGCACTGAAGCTTTCTTT.

The V and J genes are TRBV5-4 and TRBJ2-1, with TRBD2 identical over 10 bases. Germline trimming cut 4 bases from V and 12 bases from J; bases unmatched to any gene: 4. The CDR3 runs to 12 residues. CDR1 and CDR2 from the germline V gene are SGHNT and YYREEE (reference sequence). This chain's CDR3 is CASSRPSGGQFF. The CDR3 coding sequence is TGTGCCAGCAGCCGTCCTAGCGGGGGGCAGTTCTTC.

The rearrangement joins TRBV28 to TRBJ1-2, with 9 bases aligning to TRBD1. V shed 5 bases, J shed 7 bases, and the junction held 8 bases outside the gene matches. The germline V gene has CDR1 MDHEN and CDR2 SYDVKM. The CDR3 is 14 amino acids. CDR3 region: CASSPTGTGFGYTF. DNA for the CDR3: TGTGCCAGCAGTCCGACCGGGACAGGGTTTGGCTACACCTTC.

V gene TRBV14 combines with J gene TRBJ1-1; 8 positions agree with TRBD1. Germline CDR1 is SGHDN and CDR2 is FVKESK. V dropped 3 bases and J dropped 8; count of bases not matched to a gene: 5. CDR3 length: 13 residues. The CDR3 protein is CASSHTGQGEAFF. In DNA, the CDR3 is TGTGCCAGCAGCCATACCGGACAGGGAGAAGCTTTCTTT.

The chain is built from TRBV6-4 and TRBJ1-3; 10 bases map to TRBD1. Germline loops: CDR1 MRHNA, CDR2 SNTAGT. The J segment lost 4 bases and the V segment lost 5 bases, leaving 5 bases of the junction unmatched. CDR3 size: 15 residues. In DNA, the CDR3 is TGTGCCAGCAGTAGGGACAGGGGATGGGGAAACACCATATATTTT. Translation gives CASSRDRGWGNTIYF.

The chain has TRBV28 and TRBJ1-2, with 11 nucleotides matching TRBD1. The germline gives CDR1 MDHEN, CDR2 SYDVKM. V trimming: 2 bases; J trimming: 4 bases; junction bases outside the gene matches: 6. This CDR3 has 16 amino acids. For the CDR3, the DNA is TGTGCCAGCAGTTTAACCCCGGGACAGGGGGTCTATGGCTACACCTTC. Translation: CASSLTPGQGVYGYTF.

The chain is built from TRBV10-3 and TRBJ1-4; D is uncertain. V was trimmed by 3 bases and J by 8 bases, leaving 4 bases between them. The CDR3 totals 11 residues. Germline CDR1 ENHRY, CDR2 SYGVKD. CDR3 DNA sequence: TGTGCCATCAGTGAAAACGAAAAACTGTTTTTT. Amino acids: CAISENEKLFF.

The chain uses TRBV7-9 and TRBJ2-6; tentative D call: TRBD1 (5 bases). CDR1 is SEHNR and CDR2 is FQNEAQ in the germline V gene (reference sequence). The CDR3 is 16 amino acids. V lost 4 bases, J lost 1 base, and 11 bases lay in between. This CDR3 reads CASSSPAGSGANVLTF. In DNA form, the CDR3 reads TGTGCCAGCAGCTCGCCGGCAGGGTCTGGGGCCAACGTCCTGACTTTC.

This chain joins TRBV7-3 and TRBJ2-7; D is ambiguous. The CDR3 is 14 residues long. V dropped 5 bases and J dropped 5 bases, with 16 bases sitting between them. CDR1 is SGHTA, CDR2 FQGTGA, per germline. CDR3 sequence reads: CASSLGYGSDEQYF. The CDR3, as DNA: TGTGCCAGCAGCCTAGGGTACGGATCGGACGAGCAGTACTTC.